The entry below describes one T cell receptor (beta chain). Its target is unknown. This sample's TCRbeta library carried unique molecular identifier barcodes. MiXCR, run by TCRdb on the PCR reads, gives a single entry per CDR3 protein. The sample has approximately 300,000 distinct CDR3 sequences, roughly 8.2% seen once. The germline CDR1 and CDR2 sequences are SNHLY and FYNNEI. V dropped 11 bases and J dropped 0 bases, with 8 bases sitting between them. The CDR3 has 13 residues. This sample was taken from a study of T-cell reconstitution after alpha-beta-depleted transplantation in children. Study-level findings and limits: Hyperexpanded clones declined; after one year, newly produced T cells mostly supplied diversity.

The input for sequencing was peripheral blood, taken 360 days after TCRalphabeta/CD19-depleted stem cell transplant. This TCR derives from a female patient aged 2 to 10 who had a stem cell transplant for Fanconi anemia, so the T cells may come from the graft donor. This chain uses TRBV2 with TRBJ2-6; D remains ambiguous. The CDR3 protein is CAPGDSGANVLTF. DNA for the CDR3: TGTGCCCCCGGTGACTCTGGGGCCAACGTCCTGACTTTC.